This TCR beta chain comes out of a study of CD8 T cells in ankylosing spondylitis. Study outcomes and limitations: Characteristic of ankylosing spondylitis blood, it appeared, was a TCR beta motif comprising about eight highly homologous variants. As reported, disease-linked clones showed significant enrichment in matched ankylosing spondylitis synovial fluid.

TCRdb reanalysed the 5' RACE reads using MiXCR and keeps one entry per CDR3 protein. There are hundreds of thousands of distinct CDR3 sequences in the sample; approximately 12% occur only once, and just over 0.5% lies in the top ten. CDR3 size: 13 residues. From germline, CDR1 is SGHRS and CDR2 YFSETQ. Trimming pared 4 bases from V and 6 bases from J, leaving 12 bases between. This clonotype was detected only a few times. Its antigen is unknown. The specimen sequenced was blood, either unsorted or a sorted T cell fraction (not recorded which). This sequence originates from a male donor with ankylosing spondylitis. The chain recombines TRBV5-1 with TRBJ2-3, with D perhaps matching TRBD2 (6 bases). CDR3 amino acids: CASSGGTGDTQYF. CDR3 bases: TGCGCCAGCAGCGGGGGGACGGGGGATACGCAGTATTTT.